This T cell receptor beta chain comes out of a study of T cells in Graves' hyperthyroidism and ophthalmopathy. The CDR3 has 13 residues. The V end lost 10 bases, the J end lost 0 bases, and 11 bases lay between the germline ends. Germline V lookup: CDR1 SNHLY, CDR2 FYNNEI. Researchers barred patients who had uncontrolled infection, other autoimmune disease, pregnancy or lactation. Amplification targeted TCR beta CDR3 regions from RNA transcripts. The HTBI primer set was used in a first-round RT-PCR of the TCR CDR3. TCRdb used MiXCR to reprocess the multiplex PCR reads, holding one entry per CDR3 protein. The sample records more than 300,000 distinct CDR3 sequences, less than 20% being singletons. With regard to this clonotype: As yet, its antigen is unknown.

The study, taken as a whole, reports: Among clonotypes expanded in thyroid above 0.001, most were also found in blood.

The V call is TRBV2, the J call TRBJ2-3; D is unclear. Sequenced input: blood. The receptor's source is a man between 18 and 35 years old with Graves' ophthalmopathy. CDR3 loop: CAILTTSTDTQYF. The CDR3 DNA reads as TGTGCCATCTTGACAACTAGCACAGATACGCAGTATTTT.